This T cell receptor beta chain originates from a study of blood T cell repertoires in COVID-19. Study in general: The samples span acute and convalescent COVID-19 from the United States, Italy and Spain.

Clones were read by immunoSEQ multiplex PCR, and TCRdb kept only the in-frame ones, dropping some. The sample lists some 80,000 clones, 82% occurring once. Trimming stripped 3 bases from V and 0 bases from J, with 11 bases between. In germline, CDR1 is SQVTM, CDR2 ANQGSEA. The CDR3 sequence is 14 residues long. The receptor was isolated from a woman between 65 and 79 years old with acute or convalescent COVID-19. The rearrangement links TRBV29-1 to TRBJ1-1; D is undetermined. Sequencing was done on a sample of peripheral blood. CDR3 bases: TGCAGCGTTGATGGAGTGGCCCTGAACACTGAAGCTTTCTTT. As protein: CSVDGVALNTEAFF. Using reference TRBV29-1 and TRBJ1-1 for the parts outside the CDR3, the full variable domain is SAVISQKPSRDICQRGTSLTIQCQVDSQVTMMFWYRQQPGQSLTLIATANQGSEATYESGFVIDKFPISRPNLTFSTLTVSNMSPEDSSIYLCSVDGVALNTEAFFGQGTRLTVV.